This T cell receptor (beta chain) came from a study of blood T cell repertoires in COVID-19. Study overall: The samples span acute and convalescent COVID-19 from the United States, Italy and Spain. PBMCs, B-cell-depleted T cells, or T cells were the source of the cDNA or gDNA that made up the material.

As processed by the authors: The authors estimated nucleated cell counts from reference gene primer amplification. Generated by immunoSEQ multiplex PCR, the TCRdb table keeps only in-frame clones and is missing some. V, J and clone size reflect that table, while D and trimming were determined from the DNA. The sample gives 60,000 to 70,000 clones, around 90% of which show up once; 43% is in the top ten. The germline V gene encodes CDR1 LGHNA and CDR2 YSLEER. This CDR3 has 16 residues. The J segment lost 7 bases and the V segment lost 0 bases, leaving 10 bases of the junction unmatched. Those enrolled in Seattle joined during active infection and were followed longitudinally afterward.

The TCR comes from an older woman with COVID-19, enrolled during active disease. This chain links TRBV4-3 with TRBJ2-7, with 9 bases lining up with TRBD2. Sequenced sample: peripheral blood. In nucleotides, the CDR3 is TGCGCCAGCAGCCAAGATCTACGCGGGAGGGCGGAGGAGCAGTACTTC. Amino acids: CASSQDLRGRAEEQYF.